Detailed here is one T cell receptor (beta chain). The antigen is unknown. This sample is drawn from a study of T and B cells in COVID-19 patients. The study, taken as a whole, reports: Symptomatic-phase blood samples from mildly ill patients and early samples from severe cases were scarce.

From blood, roughly 220-550 ng of genomic DNA served as TRB template. Multiplex PCR with BIOMED2 TRB-A/B primer pools amplified TRB rearrangements. From the multiplex PCR reads, TCRdb called clonotypes with MiXCR, one entry per CDR3 protein. The sample holds approximately 26,000 distinct CDR3 sequences, roughly 33% seen once. The specimen was blood. This clonotype was obtained from a human donor who had recovered from COVID-19.

DNA of the CDR3: TGCAGTGCCACCTTGTCTAAGGGACCCTACGAGCAGTACTTC. Translating gives CSATLSKGPYEQYF. The genes are TRBV20-1 and TRBJ2-7; tentatively, D is TRBD1 or TRBD2 (5 bases each). Germline-derived CDR1 and CDR2 are DFQATT and SNEGSKA (reference sequence). V dropped 6 bases and J dropped 2 bases, with 17 bases sitting between them. This CDR3 contains 14 residues.